This T cell receptor (beta chain) comes out of a study of CXCR3-negative and CXCR3-positive naive CD8 T cells. This CDR3 region has 17 residues. Germline CDR1 MDHEN, CDR2 SYDVKM. Comments on this clonotype: The antigen is unknown.

The method, 5' RACE with UMI labels, was used to prepare the TRB cDNA libraries. TCRdb re-called the 5' RACE reads and gives one entry per CDR3 protein, without DNA. Its table lists about 82,000 distinct CDR3 sequences. Study-level findings and limits: Similar TRBV-TRBJ usage characterized naive CXCR3-negative and CXCR3-positive cells; memory cells differed. Much lower diversity was found in memory CD8+ cells, while both naive subsets had comparably high diversity.

The sequencing input was naive CXCR3- CD8+ T cells from blood. The sample's subset: CD45RO-CCR7+CD27+CD95- naive CD8+ T cells lacking CXCR3 (TNR3-). The receptor's source is a human donor in good health. Some clones in this sample may be carry-over from other donors' samples. This rearrangement joins TRBV28 to TRBJ1-1. The CDR3 protein is CASSSSPGAGQNTEAFF.